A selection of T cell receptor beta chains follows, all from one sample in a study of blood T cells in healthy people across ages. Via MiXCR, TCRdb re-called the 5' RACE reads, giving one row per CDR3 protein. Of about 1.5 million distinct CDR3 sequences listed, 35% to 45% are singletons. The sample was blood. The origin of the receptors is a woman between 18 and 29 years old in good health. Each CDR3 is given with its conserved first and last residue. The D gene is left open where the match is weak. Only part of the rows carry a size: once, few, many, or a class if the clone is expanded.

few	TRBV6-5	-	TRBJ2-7	TGTGCCAGCAGAGGGACATCCGAGCAGTACTTC	CASRGTSEQYF
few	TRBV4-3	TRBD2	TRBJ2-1	TGCGCCAGCAGCCTTCAACTTGAACTAGCGGGGGGTATAGATGAGCAGTTCTTC	CASSLQLELAGGIDEQFF
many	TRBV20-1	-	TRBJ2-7	TGCAGTGCTCATCAAGGGCTTTACGAGCAGTACTTC	CSAHQGLYEQYF
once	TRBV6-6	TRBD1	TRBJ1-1	TGTGCCAGCAGGGTAGACGGGACAGGGATCACTGAAGCTTTCTTT	CASRVDGTGITEAFF
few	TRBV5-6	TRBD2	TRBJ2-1	TGTGCCAGCAGGTACCTAGCGGGGATCTACAATGAGCAGTTCTTC	CASRYLAGIYNEQFF
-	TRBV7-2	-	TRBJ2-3	TGTGCCAGCAGATCCCCGGGTCGGGATACGCAGTATTTT	CASRSPGRDTQYF
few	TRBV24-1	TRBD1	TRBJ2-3	TGTGCCACCAGTGATGGGGACAGGGGTCCAGATACGCAGTATTTT	CATSDGDRGPDTQYF
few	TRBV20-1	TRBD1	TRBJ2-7	TGCAGTCCGACCGGGACAGGGCGTTACGAGCAGTACTTC	CSPTGTGRYEQYF
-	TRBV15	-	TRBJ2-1	TGTGCCACCAGCAGAGATAACCAGTTAGGGCATTTGGATGAGCAGTTCTTC	CATSRDNQLGHLDEQFF
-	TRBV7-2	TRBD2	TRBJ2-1	TGTGCCAGCAGCTTAATAGGTAGCGGGATGGGCAATGAGCAGTTCTTC	CASSLIGSGMGNEQFF